The 9 T cell receptor beta chains reported below all come from one sample, sequenced in a study of Tregs in tolerant kidney transplant recipients. Generated by immunoSEQ multiplex PCR, the TCRdb table keeps only in-frame clones and is missing some. The sample lists around 52,000 clones, around 83% occurring once. The sequencing sample was made of CD4+ T cells from blood. Receptor source: a human donor in good health.

The gene calls are TRBV7-2 and TRBJ2-7, with D possibly called TRBD1 or TRBD2 (5 bases each). CDR1 is SGHTA, CDR2 FQGNSA, per germline. Between the trimmed V and J ends, which lost 2 bases and 6 bases, there was a span of 17 bases. The length of the CDR3 is 15 residues. The CDR3 loop reads CASSLSSGTHTEQYF. The CDR3 nucleotides read TGTGCCAGCAGCTTATCGTCGGGGACCCATACCGAGCAGTACTTC.

The V call is TRBV10-1, the J call TRBJ1-2; the D gene is possibly TRBD1 (6 bases). CDR3 length: 12 amino acids. CDR1 is WNHNN, CDR2 SYGVQD, per germline (reference sequence). Trimming took off 7 bases at V and 8 bases at J, with 14 bases between the two ends. The chain's CDR3 is CASTSGDRGYTF. CDR3 sequence (DNA): TGCGCCAGCACCTCAGGGGATAGGGGCTACACCTTC.

The chain links TRBV7-9 to TRBJ2-5; 10 bases are a match to TRBD2. The J segment lost 3 bases and the V segment lost 4 bases, leaving 8 bases of the junction unmatched. Germline values: CDR1 SEHNR, CDR2 FQNEAQ (reference sequence). The CDR3 is 16 amino acids. The DNA of the CDR3 is TGTGCCAGCAGCTATAGAAATAGCGGGGGGAAAGAGACCCAGTACTTC. It codes for CASSYRNSGGKETQYF.

V and J are TRBV7-2 and TRBJ2-3; tentative D call: TRBD1 (5 bases). The V end lost 2 bases, the J end lost 2 bases, and 11 bases lay between the germline ends. The germline V gene encodes CDR1 SGHTA and CDR2 FQGNSA. This CDR3 spans 15 amino acids. The CDR3 loop is CASSLIPRDTDTQYF. The CDR3 region has the DNA TGTGCCAGCAGCTTAATCCCCAGGGACACAGATACGCAGTATTTT.

The chain employs TRBV27 and TRBJ2-5, with 12 bases aligning to TRBD1. The length of the CDR3 is 14 residues. After removal of 2 bases from V and 5 bases from J, the junction contained 0 bases not matched to a gene. Germline lookup yields CDR1 MNHEY and CDR2 SMNVEV (reference sequence). The CDR3 DNA is TGTGCCAGCAGTTTAGGGACAGGGGGCGAGACCCAGTACTTC. Translation gives CASSLGTGGETQYF.

This clone has a handful of counts. The rearrangement links TRBV5-1 to TRBJ1-2, with 8 bases matching TRBD1. Per germline, CDR1 SGHRS and CDR2 YFSETQ. The CDR3 is made up of 15 amino acids. J lost 9 bases, V lost 4 bases, and 14 bases had no gene match. DNA for the CDR3: TGCGCCAGCAGCCCGGGGCAGGGGGCGAGAATGAGCTACACCTTC. It yields the protein CASSPGQGARMSYTF.

This chain joins TRBV4-3 and TRBJ2-3, with TRBD2 identical over 7 bases. This CDR3 is 15 amino acids long. J gave up 10 bases and V 0 bases, and 10 bases lay outside the gene matches. Germline CDR1 reads LGHNA; CDR2 reads YSLEER. CDR3 residues: CASSQEALGGDAQYF. As DNA, the CDR3 is TGCGCCAGCAGCCAAGAAGCCTTGGGGGGGGACGCGCAGTATTTT.

CDR3 coding DNA: TGTGCCAGCAGTGCTCTGGGAGGCGGGAGGGCCGGCGAGCAGTACTTC. Protein: CASSALGGGRAGEQYF. The chain has TRBV6-1 and TRBJ2-7, with 9 nucleotides matching TRBD2. Germline assignment: CDR1 MNHNS and CDR2 SASEGT. The CDR3 runs to 16 residues. V shed 4 bases and J 6 bases; nucleotides not matched to a gene: 13.

This rearrangement joins TRBV5-4 to TRBJ2-5; 12 positions match TRBD1. Germline V gene sequence: CDR1 SGHNT, CDR2 YYREEE (reference sequence). The trim removed 3 bases at V and 5 bases at J, leaving 8 bases unmatched. This CDR3 comprises 16 residues. The CDR3 DNA sequence: TGTGCCAGCAGCTCTAGAGGGACAGGGGGCTACGAGACCCAGTACTTC. It yields the protein CASSSRGTGGYETQYF.